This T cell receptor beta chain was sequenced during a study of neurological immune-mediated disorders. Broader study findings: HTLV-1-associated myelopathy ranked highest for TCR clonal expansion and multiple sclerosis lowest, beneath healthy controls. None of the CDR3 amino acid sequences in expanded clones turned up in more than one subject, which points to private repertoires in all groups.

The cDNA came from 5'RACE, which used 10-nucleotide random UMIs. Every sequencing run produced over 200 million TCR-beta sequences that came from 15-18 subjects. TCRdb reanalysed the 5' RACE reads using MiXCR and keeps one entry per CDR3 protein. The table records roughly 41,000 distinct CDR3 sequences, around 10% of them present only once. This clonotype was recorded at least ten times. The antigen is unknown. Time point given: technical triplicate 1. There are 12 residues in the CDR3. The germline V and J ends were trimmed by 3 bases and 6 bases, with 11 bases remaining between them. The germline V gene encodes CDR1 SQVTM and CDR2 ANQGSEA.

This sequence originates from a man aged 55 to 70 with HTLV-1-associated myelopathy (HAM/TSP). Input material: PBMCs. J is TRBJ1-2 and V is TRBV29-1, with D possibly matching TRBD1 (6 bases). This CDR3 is CSVDGGADGYTF. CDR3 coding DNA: TGCAGCGTTGACGGGGGGGCAGATGGCTACACCTTC.